This TCR beta chain was retrieved from a study of control samples from healthy donors and cancer patients. Libraries were prepared by immunoSEQ multiplex PCR; TCRdb keeps only in-frame clonotypes and omits some of them. The data show about 140,000 clones, 80% to 95% seen once. With 0 bases clipped from V and 4 bases from J, the junction kept 8 bases outside the gene matches. CDR1 and CDR2 from the germline V gene are SGHDN and FVKESK. This CDR3 has 16 residues. The chain couples TRBV14 to TRBJ1-2; 7 bases map to TRBD1. The sequenced material came from blood. The sequence came from a man aged 30 to 45 in good health. The DNA for the CDR3 is TGTGCCAGCAGCCAAGATGGGGACAGCACCCTCTATGGCTACACCTTC. It encodes CASSQDGDSTLYGYTF.